This T cell receptor beta chain emerged from a study of resident and recirculating memory T cells in vitiligo (dated by TCRdb to the late 2010s). Study-level background: For TCR beta sequencing, epidermis was obtained by shave biopsy from two lesional and two nonlesional sites, and PBMCs were also collected, from each of a few stable vitiligo patients. Right before genomic DNA was extracted using the Qiagen DNeasy Blood & Tissue Kit, the samples were homogenized with no cell sorting step. The human TCR beta sequencing was designed to test whether specific clones found in lesional vitiligo skin differed from the clones found in nonlesional skin and in blood. Beyond this particular receptor, the publication reports: No single dominant TCR clone was found, and clonality differed from one vitiligo lesion to another. TCR sequences were not conserved across biopsy sites or patients, suggesting that different T cell clones infiltrate different lesions, described as private specificity. Overlap and correlation analysis found no significant repertoire overlap between any two biopsies, even biopsies from the same patient, apart from each lesion compared with itself. Future mechanistic studies are needed so that the relative contributions of the lesion-infiltrating T cell clones and of human Trm versus Tcm pools can be evaluated.

Vitiligo was considered stable when no change in lesions had been observed over the previous 6 months. Stable patients also had to lack confetti depigmentation, a clinical sign of active vitiligo. Any patient who had received treatment in the previous three months was excluded. Ficoll density gradient centrifugation was used to isolate PBMCs from heparinized blood, after which the PBMCs were flash-frozen. The immunoSEQ hsTCRB kit was used to amplify TCR beta chains from genomic DNA. The immunoSEQ service ran the sequencing of the TCR beta libraries on an Illumina MiSeq instrument. The paper's processing steps were these. Repertoire data were analyzed with the immunoSEQ Analyzer. TCRdb provides this immuneACCESS table in a form limited to in-frame rearrangements. Some clones are lacking; in checked studies, under half of them reflect an unresolved V gene, and why the rest are absent is not known. V, J and clone size are taken as reported in that table, and D and trimming were inferred from the DNA itself. Counted in this sample were around 43,000 clones; around 90% of them appeared once. Over 3.5% of the sample belongs to the ten largest clones.

The CDR3, cysteine through phenylalanine, is 16 amino acids long. This entry keeps only the CDR3 DNA: 48 bases, framed from base 1. At the junction V is shortened by 3 bases and J by 0 bases, with 12 bases in between. CDR1 and CDR2, looked up from the germline V gene, are LGHNT and FRNRAP. To note about this clone: This receptor's antigen is unknown. No base-level quality is on record; no much larger clone is a single base apart.

In this chain, TRBV12-5 is recombined with TRBJ1-5; the best D guess is TRBD1, with 5 bases matching. The sequence was obtained from a male donor with vitiligo. The sequencing input was blood. In nucleotide form, the sequence is TGTGCTAGTGGTTTATGGGGGGTTTATAGCAATCAGCCCCAGCATTTT. This sequence encodes CASGLWGVYSNQPQHF.